This TCR beta chain was sequenced during a study of T cell responses to AZD1222 COVID-19 vaccine. Trimming pared 8 bases from V and 7 bases from J, leaving 17 bases between. The CDR3 extends over 13 amino acids. Germline V gene lookup returns CDR1 SNHLY and CDR2 FYNNEI. Sequencing was performed with immunoSEQ multiplex PCR; in TCRdb, only in-frame clones are kept and a portion is missing. The table lists about 140,000 clones, just over 90% of them singletons. Sequencing used peripheral blood, obtained on day 0 of MenACWY control vaccination. The TCR comes from an adult in good health. The rearrangement joins TRBV2 to TRBJ1-2; D is perhaps TRBD1 (5 bases). In nucleotides, the CDR3 is TGTGCCAGCCTGGGGCAGATTAACGGTGGCTACACCTTC. Protein product: CASLGQINGGYTF.